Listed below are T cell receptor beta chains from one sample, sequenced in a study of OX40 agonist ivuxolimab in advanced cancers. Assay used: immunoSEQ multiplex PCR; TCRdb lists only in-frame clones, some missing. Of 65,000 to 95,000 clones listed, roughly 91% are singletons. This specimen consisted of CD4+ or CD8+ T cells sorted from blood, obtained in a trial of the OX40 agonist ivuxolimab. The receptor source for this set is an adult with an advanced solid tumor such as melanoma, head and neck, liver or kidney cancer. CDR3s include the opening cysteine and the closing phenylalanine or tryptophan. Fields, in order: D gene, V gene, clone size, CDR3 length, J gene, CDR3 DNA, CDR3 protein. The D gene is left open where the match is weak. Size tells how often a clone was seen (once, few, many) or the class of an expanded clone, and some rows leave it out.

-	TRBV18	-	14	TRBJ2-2	TGTGCCAGCTCACCAATGGAGAGCACCGGGGAGCTGTTTTTT	CASSPMESTGELFF
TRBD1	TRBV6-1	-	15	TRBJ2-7	TGTGCCAGCAGGAAGGGACAGGGGGCAACCTACGAGCAGTACTTC	CASRKGQGATYEQYF
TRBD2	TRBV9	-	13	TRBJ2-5	TGTGCCAGCAGCCGGGGGGGGAAAGAGACCCAGTACTTC	CASSRGGKETQYF
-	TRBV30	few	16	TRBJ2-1	TGTGCCTGGAGTGTAGGCCCTAGAGTGTTAATGAATGAGCAGTTCTTC	CAWSVGPRVLMNEQFF
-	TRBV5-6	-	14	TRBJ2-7	TGTGCCAGCTATGGGGGAGGCAGCTCCTACGAGCAGTACTTC	CASYGGGSSYEQYF
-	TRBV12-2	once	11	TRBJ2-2	TGTGCAAGTCGGTCAGACGGGGAGCTGTTTTTT	CASRSDGELFF
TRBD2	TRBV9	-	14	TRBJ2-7	TGTGCCAGCAGTCTAGCGGGAGGGCCGTACGAGCAGTACTTC	CASSLAGGPYEQYF
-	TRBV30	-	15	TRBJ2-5	TGTGCCTGGAGTAGAGGTGTGTCCTTAGGAGAGACCCAGTACTTC	CAWSRGVSLGETQYF
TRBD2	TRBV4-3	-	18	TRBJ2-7	TGCGCCAGCAGCCAAGATAATTCCCGTTATAGCGGGAGCTACGAGCAGTACTTC	CASSQDNSRYSGSYEQYF
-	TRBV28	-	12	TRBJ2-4	TGTGCCAGCAGTTCATGGGGTAGCATTCAGTACTTC	CASSSWGSIQYF
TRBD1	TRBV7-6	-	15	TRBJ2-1	TGTGCCAGCAGCTTAATGCAGGGGGCCTACAATGAGCAGTTCTTC	CASSLMQGAYNEQFF
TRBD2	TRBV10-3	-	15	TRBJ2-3	TGTGCCATCAGTGAGTCGGCTAGCGGGGGTAATACGCAGTATTTT	CAISESASGGNTQYF
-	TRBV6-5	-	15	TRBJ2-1	TGTGCCAGCAGTCAGGTCAGGGGAGACTACAATGAGCAGTTCTTC	CASSQVRGDYNEQFF
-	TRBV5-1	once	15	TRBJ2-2	TGCGCCAGCAGTTCCGGACGGCCGAACACCGGGGAGCTGTTTTTT	CASSSGRPNTGELFF
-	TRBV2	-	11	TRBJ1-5	TGTGCCAGCAGTGACGAAGGGCCCCAGCATTTT	CASSDEGPQHF
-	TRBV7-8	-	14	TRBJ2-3	TGTGCCAGCAGCTTAAACCGAATGCCGGGTACGCAGTATTTT	CASSLNRMPGTQYF
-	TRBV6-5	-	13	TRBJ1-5	TGTGCCAGCAGTGAGACGGGCAATCAGCCCCAGCATTTT	CASSETGNQPQHF
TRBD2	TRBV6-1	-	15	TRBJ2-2	TGTGCCAGCAGGGGGACTAGCGGGAACACCGGGGAGCTGTTTTTT	CASRGTSGNTGELFF
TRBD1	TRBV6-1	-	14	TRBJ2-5	TGTGCCAGCCGATCCCCACAGGGGTTGGTGACCCAGTACTTC	CASRSPQGLVTQYF
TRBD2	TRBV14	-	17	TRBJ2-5	TGTGCCAGCAGCCAAGATCTAGCGGGAGCCTCCCAAGAGACCCAGTACTTC	CASSQDLAGASQETQYF
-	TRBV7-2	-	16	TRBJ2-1	TGTGCCAGCAGCCCCCCGGTGGGGTCGTTATCTGATGAGCAGTTCTTC	CASSPPVGSLSDEQFF
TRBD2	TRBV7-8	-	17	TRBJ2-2	TGTGCCAGCAGCTCCTATTGGACTAGCGGGAGATCCGGGGAGCTGTTTTTT	CASSSYWTSGRSGELFF
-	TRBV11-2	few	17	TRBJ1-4	TGTGCCAGCAGCTTAGCGAGGGGCGGAGACCTTAATGAAAAACTGTTTTTT	CASSLARGGDLNEKLFF
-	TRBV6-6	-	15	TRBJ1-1	TGTGCCAGCAGTTACGTGCCGGCAGGGAACACTGAAGCTTTCTTT	CASSYVPAGNTEAFF
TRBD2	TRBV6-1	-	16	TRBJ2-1	TGTGCCAGCAGTGAAGCGCCTCTAGCGGGCTACAATGAGCAGTTCTTC	CASSEAPLAGYNEQFF
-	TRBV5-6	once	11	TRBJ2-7	TGTGCCAGCAGCTCGTCACACGAGCAGTACTTC	CASSSSHEQYF
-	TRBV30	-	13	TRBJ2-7	TGTGCCTGCGGGGGTCAGGGGGCCTACGAGCAGTACTTC	CACGGQGAYEQYF
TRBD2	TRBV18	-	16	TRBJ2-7	TGTGCCAGCTCACCTATGACTAGCGGGAGTGGCCACGAGCAGTACTTC	CASSPMTSGSGHEQYF
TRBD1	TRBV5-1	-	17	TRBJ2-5	TGCGCCAGCAGCATCGCGGGACAGGGGGCATTCGGAGAGACCCAGTACTTC	CASSIAGQGAFGETQYF